Shown below are 30 T cell receptor beta chains from a single sample sequenced in a study of CD8 T cells in ankylosing spondylitis. MiXCR, applied by TCRdb to the 5' RACE reads, yields one record per CDR3 protein. The table records around 120,000 distinct CDR3 sequences, roughly 9% of them present only once. The sequencing input was blood, either unsorted or a sorted T cell fraction (not recorded which). These receptors were collected from a male donor with ankylosing spondylitis or in good health (not recorded which).

This clonotype showed up many times. The gene calls are TRBV5-1 and TRBJ2-1; D is unclear. Germline assignment: CDR1 SGHRS and CDR2 YFSETQ. V dropped 1 base and J dropped 2 bases, with 10 bases sitting between them. The CDR3 covers 15 residues. The CDR3 DNA is TGCGCCAGCAGCTTGTTCGCGGAAGCCTACAATGAGCAGTTCTTC. This gives the protein CASSLFAEAYNEQFF.

This clonotype came up many times. V gene TRBV27 combines with J gene TRBJ2-1; maybe TRBD1 (6 bases). Germline V gene lookup returns CDR1 MNHEY and CDR2 SMNVEV (reference sequence). V lost 1 base to trimming and J lost 8 bases, with 9 bases between them. This CDR3 has 13 residues. In nucleotides, the CDR3 is TGTGCCAGCAGTTTATGGGACAACTATGAGCAGTTCTTC. As protein: CASSLWDNYEQFF.

The chain is built from TRBV7-2 and TRBJ2-3, with TRBD2 matching 9 bases. The CDR3 sequence is 15 residues long. Looked up from germline, CDR1 is SGHTA and CDR2 is FQGNSA. Unmatched junction bases numbered 1, after V lost 1 base and J lost 2 bases. Here the CDR3 reads CASSLGLAVTDTQYF. The CDR3 DNA follows: TGTGCCAGCAGCTTAGGACTAGCGGTCACAGATACGCAGTATTTT.

This clonotype occurred many times. The V gene is TRBV20-1, the J gene TRBJ2-1, with 12 bases matching TRBD2. The V gene end was trimmed by 0 bases and the J gene end by 8 bases; junction bases not matched to a gene: 11. The CDR3 is 17 amino acids. Germline V gene data show CDR1 as DFQATT and CDR2 as SNEGSKA (reference sequence). Here the CDR3 reads CSARDRAGLAGIYEQFF. The CDR3 bases are TGCAGTGCTAGAGACCGAGCGGGACTAGCGGGTATCTATGAGCAGTTCTTC.

This clonotype turned up a few times. The chain uses TRBV20-1 and TRBJ1-2; weak D call: TRBD1 (6 bases). The CDR3 has 14 amino acids. Germline V gene data show CDR1 as DFQATT and CDR2 as SNEGSKA (reference sequence). V lost 3 bases to trimming and J lost 8 bases, with 19 bases between them. CDR3 bases: TGCAGTGCTAGCCCCGGCGGGGGCCGGAAAGGCTACACCTTC. It translates to CSASPGGGRKGYTF.

Many counts were recorded for this clonotype. The chain has TRBV12-3 or TRBV12-4 and TRBJ2-7; D is ambiguous. The CDR3 is 13 amino acids. V was cut by 6 bases and J by 3 bases, with 12 bases left in between. The CDR3 spells CASSVSRGYEQYF. CDR3 nucleotide sequence: TGTGCCAGCAGCGTTTCCCGAGGCTACGAGCAGTACTTC.

This clonotype was counted a few times. The rearrangement links TRBV29-1 to TRBJ1-2, with D hard to call. The CDR3 spans 11 residues. Germline CDR1 SQVTM, CDR2 ANQGSEA. V was shortened by 6 bases and J by 3 bases, with 8 bases between the two germline ends. DNA of the CDR3: TGCAGCGTCATGTTAGACTATGGCTACACCTTC. Amino acids: CSVMLDYGYTF.

This clonotype occurred many times. J is TRBJ2-3 and V is TRBV20-1; TRBD2 agrees at 8 bases. The V and J ends lost 0 bases and 7 bases, in that order; junction bases with no gene match: 9. Germline CDR1 reads DFQATT; CDR2 reads SNEGSKA (reference sequence). The CDR3 extends over 15 amino acids. As DNA, the CDR3 is TGCAGTGCTAGAGACTGGGTAGCGGGGACAAATACGCAGTATTTT. It specifies CSARDWVAGTNTQYF.

This clonotype was seen many times. The genes are TRBV6-5 and TRBJ2-7; 7 bases map to TRBD1. CDR1 and CDR2 from the germline V gene are MNHEY and SVGAGI. J was trimmed by 3 bases and V by 2 bases; bases with no gene match: 7. The CDR3 extends over 15 amino acids. The CDR3 coding sequence is TGTGCCAGCAGTTACCATGGGACAGACAACTACGAGCAGTACTTC. Translation: CASSYHGTDNYEQYF.

There are many counts of this clonotype. V and J are TRBV20-1 and TRBJ2-7, with TRBD2 matching 8 bases. Germline assignment: CDR1 DFQATT and CDR2 SNEGSKA (reference sequence). Trimming took 5 bases from V and 7 from J; bases not matched to a gene: 16. CDR3 length equals 15 residues. This CDR3 is CSAPGRGTGSVEQYF. Written as DNA, the CDR3 is TGCAGTGCTCCCGGGAGGGGGACCGGGTCGGTTGAGCAGTACTTC.

In this sample, this clonotype turned up many times. This chain uses TRBV20-1 with TRBJ2-7; TRBD2 is a possible D gene (6 bases). V was cut by 1 base and J by 3 bases, with 10 bases left in between. The germline V gene encodes CDR1 DFQATT and CDR2 SNEGSKA (reference sequence). The CDR3 contains 13 residues. The CDR3 DNA follows: TGCAGTGCTAGAGCGGCGGGGAACTACGAGCAGTACTTC. The encoded protein is CSARAAGNYEQYF.

This clonotype appeared a few times. This rearrangement joins TRBV6-1 to TRBJ2-7; D might be TRBD2 (5 bases). Per the germline V gene, CDR1 is MNHNS and CDR2 is SASEGT. There are 14 residues in the CDR3. V lost 5 bases and J 4 bases, leaving 15 bases between the germline ends. The CDR3 reads CASSRRGSGYEQYF. The CDR3 DNA follows: TGTGCCAGCAGTCGACGGGGTTCAGGATACGAGCAGTACTTC.

Note on this clonotype: This could be a read error, since a much larger clone is one nucleotide away. V and J are TRBV7-9 and TRBJ2-1; maybe TRBD2 (5 bases). Germline CDR1 and CDR2: SEHNR and FQNEAQ (reference sequence). The ends were cut back, 6 bases at V and 10 bases at J, with 10 bases in the middle. The CDR3 runs 11 residues. CDR3 DNA sequence: TGTGCCAGCAGTCGGAGGAGGGAGCAGTTCTTC. Amino acids: CASSRRREQFF.

Many counts were recorded for this clonotype. V and J are TRBV2 and TRBJ2-7; D is uncertain. This CDR3 region has 13 residues. Looked up from germline, CDR1 is SNHLY and CDR2 is FYNNEI. V was shortened by 4 bases and J by 4 bases, with 11 bases between the two germline ends. In DNA, the CDR3 is TGTGCCAGCAGTGTTATAGATCGATACGAGCAGTACTTC. Its protein product is CASSVIDRYEQYF.

This clonotype was picked up a small number of times. The chain is built from TRBV7-9 and TRBJ2-1; 9 nucleotides line up with TRBD2. This CDR3 has 16 residues. The germline V gene encodes CDR1 SEHNR and CDR2 FQNEAQ (reference sequence). V lost 5 bases to trimming and J lost 1 base; unmatched junction nucleotides: 6. This chain's CDR3 is CASSVYSGSSYNEQFF. For the CDR3, the DNA is TGTGCCAGCAGCGTATATAGCGGGAGTTCCTACAATGAGCAGTTCTTC.

J is TRBJ2-7 and V is TRBV29-1, with D tentatively TRBD1 (5 bases). The germline V and J ends were trimmed by 0 bases and 7 bases, with 13 bases remaining between them. The CDR3 runs to 13 residues. CDR1 and CDR2 (germline): SQVTM, ANQGSEA. In DNA, the CDR3 is TGCAGCGTTGAAGACAGACTTGCAGGGGAGCAGTACTTC. Translation gives CSVEDRLAGEQYF.

The CDR3 nucleotides read TGTGCCAGCAGCCAAGTGGTACAGGCCAGGGAAAAACTGTTTTTT. It yields the protein CASSQVVQAREKLFF. The chain joins TRBV3-1 to TRBJ1-4; possible D gene TRBD1, 5 bases. Germline V CDR1 and CDR2: LGHDT, YNNKEL (reference sequence). The CDR3 consists of 15 residues. Trimming took off 1 base at V and 8 bases at J, with 14 bases between the two ends.

This clonotype was detected many times. This chain joins TRBV12-3 or TRBV12-4 and TRBJ2-2; 9 bases are a match to TRBD2. CDR3 length: 18 amino acids. V was clipped by 7 bases and J by 0 bases; unmatched bases: 12. CDR3 in DNA: TGTGCCAGCACCCTGACTAGCGGAGTTCCCGCGAACACCGGGGAGCTGTTTTTT. Protein sequence: CASTLTSGVPANTGELFF.

The sample holds many counts of this clonotype. The chain recombines TRBV12-3 or TRBV12-4 with TRBJ2-1, with 11 bases that match TRBD2. V gave up 7 bases and J gave up 2 bases; unmatched junction bases: 7. The length of the CDR3 is 16 residues. The CDR3 is CASTILAGVTYNEQFF. The CDR3 DNA reads as TGTGCCAGCACCATACTAGCGGGGGTAACCTACAATGAGCAGTTCTTC.

As regards this clonotype: This could be a read error, since a much larger clone is one nucleotide away. The final CDR3 position lacks the conserved phenylalanine or tryptophan, pointing to a likely read error. The V gene is TRBV29-1, the J gene TRBJ1-1; D uncertain. This CDR3 is built from 15 residues. With 4 bases removed from V and 3 bases from J, the gap between germline ends came to 18 bases. CDR1 and CDR2 (germline): SQVTM, ANQGSEA. CDR3 coding DNA: TGCAGCGTTGGATCTTCGACCGCGGTCGACACTGAAGCTTTCCTT. Its protein is CSVGSSTAVDTEAFL.

In the case of this clonotype: This clone may be a read error of a much larger clone one base away. The J gene is TRBJ2-7, the V gene TRBV20-1, with 10 bases identical to TRBD2. The germline gives CDR1 DFQATT, CDR2 SNEGSKA (reference sequence). The CDR3 has 16 amino acids. The CDR3: CCARDSRLAGVEEQYF. CDR3 bases: TGCTGTGCTAGAGATAGTAGGCTAGCGGGAGTAGAGGAGCAGTACTTC.

This clonotype was counted many times. V is TRBV2 and J is TRBJ2-2; D unresolved. The CDR3 is 12 residues long. V lost 4 bases to trimming and J lost 7 bases, with 7 bases between them. In germline, CDR1 is SNHLY, CDR2 FYNNEI. The DNA of the CDR3 is TGTGCCAGCAGTGGGGATGACGGGGAGCTGTTTTTT. It codes for CASSGDDGELFF.

The J gene is TRBJ2-7, the V gene TRBV18; possibly TRBD1 or TRBD2 for D (5 bases each). CDR3 length: 16 amino acids. V gave up 3 bases and J gave up 0 bases, with 15 bases separating them. Germline V lookup: CDR1 KGHSH, CDR2 LQKENI. The CDR3 protein is CASSPYTGRSSYEQYF. The DNA for the CDR3 is TGTGCCAGCTCACCGTATACGGGACGGAGCTCCTACGAGCAGTACTTC. Complete variable domain (other parts from reference TRBV18 and TRBJ2-7): NAGVMQNPRHLVRRRGQEARLRCSPMKGHSHVYWYRQLPEEGLKFMVYLQKENIIDESGMPKERFSAEFPKEGPSILRIQQVVRGDSAAYFCASSPYTGRSSYEQYFGPGTRLTVT.

This clonotype was recorded many times. The chain joins TRBV29-1 to TRBJ2-7; 7 bases line up with TRBD1. The CDR3 runs to 13 residues. V shed 4 bases and J 3 bases; nucleotides not matched to a gene: 6. Germline CDR1 reads SQVTM; CDR2 reads ANQGSEA. The CDR3 sequence: CSVGTGTDYEQYF. In DNA, the CDR3 is TGCAGCGTTGGAACAGGGACAGACTACGAGCAGTACTTC.

This clonotype has at least ten counts. The V and J genes are TRBV29-1 and TRBJ1-2, with D possibly matching TRBD1 (6 bases). CDR3 length: 13 residues. Trimming took off 0 bases at V and 5 bases at J, with 10 bases between the two ends. The V gene's germline CDR1 is SQVTM and CDR2 ANQGSEA. The CDR3 is CSVEDGQGYGYTF. In DNA, the CDR3 is TGCAGCGTTGAAGACGGGCAGGGGTATGGCTACACCTTC.

This clonotype was counted many times. The V call is TRBV20-1, the J call TRBJ1-1; D not certain. Germline CDR1 is DFQATT and CDR2 is SNEGSKA (reference sequence). The V and J ends lost 2 bases and 0 bases respectively, with 4 bases between them. The CDR3 covers 12 residues. The CDR3 bases are TGCAGTGCTAGAACCCTGAACACTGAAGCTTTCTTT. Its protein product is CSARTLNTEAFF.

This clonotype has a count of ten or more. The CDR3 spells CASSIAAELNSPLHF. In DNA, the CDR3 is TGTGCCAGTAGTATCGCGGCGGAGCTTAATTCACCCCTCCACTTT. The V and J genes are TRBV19 and TRBJ1-6; D not certain. The CDR3 sequence is 15 residues long. Deletions cut 3 bases from V and 6 bases from J, with 12 bases between. CDR1 and CDR2 (germline): LNHDA, SQIVND (reference sequence).

This clonotype was detected only once. This could be a read error, since a much larger clone is one nucleotide away. The chain couples TRBV6-2 or TRBV6-3 to TRBJ2-1; a weak D match, TRBD2 (5 bases). This CDR3 is 15 amino acids long. Germline V gives CDR1 MNHEY, CDR2 SVGEGT. The CDR3 here is CPSRRQTGGSNEQFF. CDR3 sequence (DNA): TGTCCCAGCAGACGACAAACGGGTGGGAGCAATGAGCAGTTCTTC.

This clonotype appeared many times. This chain uses TRBV24-1 with TRBJ2-5, with a tentative D call TRBD1 (5 bases). V gave up 4 bases and J gave up 2 bases, with 10 bases separating them. This CDR3 region has 14 residues. The germline V gene encodes CDR1 KGHDR and CDR2 SFDVKD. CDR3 sequence reads: CATSDRRQQETQYF. CDR3 sequence (DNA): TGTGCCACCAGTGACCGGCGACAGCAAGAGACCCAGTACTTC.

This clonotype has a count of ten or more. The J gene is TRBJ1-5, the V gene TRBV6-5, with 7 bases fitting TRBD1. CDR1 and CDR2 (germline): MNHEY, SVGAGI. V was clipped by 2 bases and J by 4 bases; unmatched bases: 2. There are 14 residues in the CDR3. For the CDR3, the DNA is TGTGCCAGCAGTTACAGACAGGGTAATCAGCCCCAGCATTTT. The encoded protein is CASSYRQGNQPQHF.